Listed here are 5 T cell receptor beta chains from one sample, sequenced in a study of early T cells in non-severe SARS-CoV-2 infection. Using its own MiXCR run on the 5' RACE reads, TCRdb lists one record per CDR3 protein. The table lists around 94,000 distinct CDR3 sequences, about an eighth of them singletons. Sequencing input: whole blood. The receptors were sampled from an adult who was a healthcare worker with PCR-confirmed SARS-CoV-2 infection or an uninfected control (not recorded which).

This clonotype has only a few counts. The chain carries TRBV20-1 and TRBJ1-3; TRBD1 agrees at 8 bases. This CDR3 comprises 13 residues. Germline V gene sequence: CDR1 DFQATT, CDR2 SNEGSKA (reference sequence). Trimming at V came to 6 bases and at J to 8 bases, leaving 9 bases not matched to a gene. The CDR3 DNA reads TGCAGTGCGTCCACAGGGGGGACGGACACCATATATTTT. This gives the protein CSASTGGTDTIYF.

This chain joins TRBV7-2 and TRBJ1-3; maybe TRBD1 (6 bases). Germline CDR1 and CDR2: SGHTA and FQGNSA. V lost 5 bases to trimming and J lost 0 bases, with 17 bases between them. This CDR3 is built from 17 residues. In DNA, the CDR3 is TGTGCCAGCAGCCACGGAGGGGGGTCCTACTCTGGAAACACCATATATTTT. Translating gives CASSHGGGSYSGNTIYF.

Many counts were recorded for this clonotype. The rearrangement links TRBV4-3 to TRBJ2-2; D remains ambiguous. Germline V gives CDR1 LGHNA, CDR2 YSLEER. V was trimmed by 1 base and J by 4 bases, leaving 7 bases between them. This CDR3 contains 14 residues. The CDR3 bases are TGCGCCAGCAGCCAAGTTATGAGCACCGGGGAGCTGTTTTTT. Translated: CASSQVMSTGELFF.

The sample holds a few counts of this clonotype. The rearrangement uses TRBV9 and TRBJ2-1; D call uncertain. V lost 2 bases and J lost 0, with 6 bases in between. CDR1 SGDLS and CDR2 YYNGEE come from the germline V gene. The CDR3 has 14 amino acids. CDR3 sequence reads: CASSVDLSYNEQFF. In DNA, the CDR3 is TGTGCCAGCAGCGTTGACCTCTCCTACAATGAGCAGTTCTTC. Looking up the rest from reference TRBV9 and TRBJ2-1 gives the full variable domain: DSGVTQTPKHLITATGQRVTLRCSPRSGDLSVYWYQQSLDQGLQFLIQYYNGEERAKGNILERFSAQQFPDLHSELNLSSLELGDSALYFCASSVDLSYNEQFFGPGTRLTVL.

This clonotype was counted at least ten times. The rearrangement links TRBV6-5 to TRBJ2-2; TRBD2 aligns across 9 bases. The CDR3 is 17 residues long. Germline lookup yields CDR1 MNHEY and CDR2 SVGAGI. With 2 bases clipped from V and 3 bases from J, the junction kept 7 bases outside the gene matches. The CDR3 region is CASSYAGGYYYTGELFF. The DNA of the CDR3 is TGTGCCAGCAGTTACGCGGGAGGGTATTATTACACCGGGGAGCTGTTTTTT.